This TCR beta chain was retrieved from a study of early T cells in non-severe SARS-CoV-2 infection. About the research overall: Alpha and beta chains were unpaired, from unsorted whole-blood bulk RNA.

Study-wide results and caveats: VDJdb matches were skewed toward anti-spike CD8 T cell responses.

In its sample, this clonotype was seen a few times. As yet, its antigen is unknown. There are 15 residues in the CDR3. Looked up from germline, CDR1 is SGHRS and CDR2 is YFSETQ. Trimming removed 1 base at V and 2 bases at J, with 10 bases between. TCRdb analysed the 5' RACE reads with MiXCR anew, one entry per CDR3 protein. The data contain roughly 99,000 distinct CDR3 sequences, roughly 12% of them singletons. The input for sequencing was whole blood, taken at baseline. This TCR derives from an adult who was a healthcare worker with PCR-confirmed SARS-CoV-2 infection or an uninfected control (not recorded which). This sequence joins TRBV5-1 and TRBJ2-1; either TRBD1 or TRBD2 may fit D (5 bases each). The CDR3 protein is CASSLRQGAYNEQFF. The CDR3, as DNA: TGCGCCAGCAGCTTGCGGCAGGGAGCCTACAATGAGCAGTTCTTC.